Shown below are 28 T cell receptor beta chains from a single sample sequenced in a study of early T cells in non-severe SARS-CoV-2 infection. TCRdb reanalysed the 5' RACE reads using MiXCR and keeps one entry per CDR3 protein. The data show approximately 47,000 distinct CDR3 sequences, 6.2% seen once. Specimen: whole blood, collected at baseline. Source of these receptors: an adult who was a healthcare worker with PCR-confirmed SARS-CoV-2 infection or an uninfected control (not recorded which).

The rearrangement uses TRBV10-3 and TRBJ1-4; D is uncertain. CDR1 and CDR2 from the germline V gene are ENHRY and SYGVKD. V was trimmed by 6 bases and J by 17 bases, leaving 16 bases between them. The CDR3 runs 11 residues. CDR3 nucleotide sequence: TGTGCCATCAGAGACCGAGGGCGCATCTTTTTT. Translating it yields CAIRDRGRIFF.

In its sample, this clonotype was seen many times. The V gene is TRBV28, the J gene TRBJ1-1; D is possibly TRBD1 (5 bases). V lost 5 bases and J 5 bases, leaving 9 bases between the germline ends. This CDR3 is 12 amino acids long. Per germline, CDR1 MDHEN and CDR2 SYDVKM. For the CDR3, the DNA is TGTGCCAGCAGTCCCCAGGGTACTGAAGCTTTCTTT. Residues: CASSPQGTEAFF.

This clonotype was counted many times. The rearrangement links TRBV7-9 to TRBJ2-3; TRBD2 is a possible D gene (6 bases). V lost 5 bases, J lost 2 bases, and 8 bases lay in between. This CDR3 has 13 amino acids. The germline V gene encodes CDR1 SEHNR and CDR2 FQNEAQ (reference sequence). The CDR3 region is CASSAGTTDTQYF. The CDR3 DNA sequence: TGTGCCAGCAGCGCGGGGACCACAGATACGCAGTATTTT.

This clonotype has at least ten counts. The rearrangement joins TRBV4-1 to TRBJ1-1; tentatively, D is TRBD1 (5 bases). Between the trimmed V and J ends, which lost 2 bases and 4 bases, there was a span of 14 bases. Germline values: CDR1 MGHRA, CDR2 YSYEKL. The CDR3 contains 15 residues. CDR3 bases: TGCGCCAGCAGCCAACCCGGCGGGGGAGGCACTGAAGCTTTCTTT. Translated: CASSQPGGGGTEAFF.

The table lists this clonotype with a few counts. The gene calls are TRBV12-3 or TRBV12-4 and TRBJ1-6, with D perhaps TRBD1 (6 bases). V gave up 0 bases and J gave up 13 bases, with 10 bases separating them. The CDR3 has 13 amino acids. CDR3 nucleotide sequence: TGTGCCAGCAGTTTAGCAAGGGGGTCGCCCCTCCACTTT. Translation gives CASSLARGSPLHF.

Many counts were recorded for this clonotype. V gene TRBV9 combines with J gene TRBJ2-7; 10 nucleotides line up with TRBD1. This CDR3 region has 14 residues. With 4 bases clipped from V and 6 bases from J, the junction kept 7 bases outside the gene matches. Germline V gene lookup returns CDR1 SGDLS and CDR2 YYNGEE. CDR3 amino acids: CASSLVWTGGEQYF. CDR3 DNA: TGTGCCAGCAGCCTAGTCTGGACAGGGGGCGAGCAGTACTTC. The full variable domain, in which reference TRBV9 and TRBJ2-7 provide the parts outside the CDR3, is DSGVTQTPKHLITATGQRVTLRCSPRSGDLSVYWYQQSLDQGLQFLIQYYNGEERAKGNILERFSAQQFPDLHSELNLSSLELGDSALYFCASSLVWTGGEQYFGPGTRLTVT.

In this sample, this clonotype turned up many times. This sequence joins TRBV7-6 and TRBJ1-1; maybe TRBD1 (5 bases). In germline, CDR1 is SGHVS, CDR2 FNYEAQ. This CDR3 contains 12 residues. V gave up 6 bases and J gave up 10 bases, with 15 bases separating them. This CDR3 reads CASRAAQEGAFF. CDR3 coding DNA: TGTGCCAGCAGGGCCGCACAGGAGGGAGCTTTCTTT.

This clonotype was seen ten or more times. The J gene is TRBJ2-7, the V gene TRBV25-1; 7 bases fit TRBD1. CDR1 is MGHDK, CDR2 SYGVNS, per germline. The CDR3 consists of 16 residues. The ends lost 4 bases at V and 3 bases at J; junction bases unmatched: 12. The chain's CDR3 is CASSVSRGTAVYEQYF. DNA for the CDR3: TGTGCCAGCAGTGTCAGTAGGGGGACAGCGGTCTACGAGCAGTACTTC.

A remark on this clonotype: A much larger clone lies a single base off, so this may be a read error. DNA for the CDR3: TGCGCCAGCAGCTTGGTCGGAGGAGAGAATTCACCCCTCCACTTT. As protein: CASSLVGGENSPLHF. The chain is built from TRBV5-1 and TRBJ1-6; unclear D gene. The V end was cut by 0 bases, the J end by 7 bases, with 11 bases between. The germline gives CDR1 SGHRS, CDR2 YFSETQ. This CDR3 region has 15 residues.

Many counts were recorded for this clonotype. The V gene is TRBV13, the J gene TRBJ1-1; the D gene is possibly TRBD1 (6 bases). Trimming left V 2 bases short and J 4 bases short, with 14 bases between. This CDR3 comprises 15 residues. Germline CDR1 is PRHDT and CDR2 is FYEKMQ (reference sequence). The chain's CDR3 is CASSLKGGRGTEAFF. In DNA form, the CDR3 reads TGTGCCAGCAGCTTAAAGGGGGGCCGTGGCACTGAAGCTTTCTTT. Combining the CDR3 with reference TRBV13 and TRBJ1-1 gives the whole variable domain AAGVIQSPRHLIKEKRETATLKCYPIPRHDTVYWYQQGPGQDPQFLISFYEKMQSDKGSIPDRFSAQQFSDYHSELNMSSLELGDSALYFCASSLKGGRGTEAFFGQGTRLTVV.

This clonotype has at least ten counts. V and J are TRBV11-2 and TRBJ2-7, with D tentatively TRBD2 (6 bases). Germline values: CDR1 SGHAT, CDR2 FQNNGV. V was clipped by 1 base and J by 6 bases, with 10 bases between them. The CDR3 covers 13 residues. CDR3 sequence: CASSLVGGTEQYF. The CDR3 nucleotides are TGTGCCAGCAGCTTAGTAGGCGGGACCGAGCAGTACTTC.

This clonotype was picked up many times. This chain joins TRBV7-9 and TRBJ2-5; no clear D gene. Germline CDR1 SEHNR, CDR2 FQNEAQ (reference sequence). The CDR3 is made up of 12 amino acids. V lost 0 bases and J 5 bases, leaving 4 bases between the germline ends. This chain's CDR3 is CASSLAAETQYF. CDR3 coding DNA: TGTGCCAGCAGCTTAGCGGCTGAGACCCAGTACTTC.

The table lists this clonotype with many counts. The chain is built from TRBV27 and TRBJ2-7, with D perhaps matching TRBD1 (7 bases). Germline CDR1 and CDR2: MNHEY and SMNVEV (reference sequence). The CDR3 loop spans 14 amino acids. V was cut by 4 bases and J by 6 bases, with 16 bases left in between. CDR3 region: CASSSTTGRFEQYF. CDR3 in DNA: TGTGCCAGCAGTTCAACGACAGGGAGGTTCGAGCAGTACTTC.

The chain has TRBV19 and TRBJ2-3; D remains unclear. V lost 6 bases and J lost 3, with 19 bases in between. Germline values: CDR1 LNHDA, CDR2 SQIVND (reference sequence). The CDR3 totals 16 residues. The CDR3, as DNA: TGTGCCAGTAGCGCTAATGCACCGGGTCCGACAGATACGCAGTATTTT. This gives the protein CASSANAPGPTDTQYF. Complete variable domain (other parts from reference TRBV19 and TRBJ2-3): DGGITQSPKYLFRKEGQNVTLSCEQNLNHDAMYWYRQDPGQGLRLIYYSQIVNDFQKGDIAEGYSVSREKKESFPLTVTSAQKNPTAFYLCASSANAPGPTDTQYFGPGTRLTVL.

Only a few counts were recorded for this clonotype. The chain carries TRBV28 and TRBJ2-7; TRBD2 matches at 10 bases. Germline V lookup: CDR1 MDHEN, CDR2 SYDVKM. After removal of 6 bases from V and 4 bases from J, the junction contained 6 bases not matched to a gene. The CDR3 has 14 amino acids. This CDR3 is CASRPSGSVYEQYF. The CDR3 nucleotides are TGTGCCAGCAGACCTAGCGGGAGTGTATACGAGCAGTACTTC.

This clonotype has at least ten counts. The CDR3 bases are TGCGCCAGCAGCTTGGTGGTCGGGAGCGCCCAAGAGACCCAGTACTTC. Its translation is CASSLVVGSAQETQYF. The chain carries TRBV5-1 and TRBJ2-5; tentative D call: TRBD2 (6 bases). Germline-derived CDR1 and CDR2 are SGHRS and YFSETQ. Trimming shortened V by 0 bases and J by 1 base, and 13 bases separated the two germline ends. CDR3 length: 16 amino acids. The full variable domain, its missing parts supplied by reference TRBV5-1 and TRBJ2-5, is KAGVTQTPRYLIKTRGQQVTLSCSPISGHRSVSWYQQTPGQGLQFLFEYFSETQRNKGNFPGRFSGRQFSNSRSEMNVSTLELGDSALYLCASSLVVGSAQETQYFGPGTRLLVL.

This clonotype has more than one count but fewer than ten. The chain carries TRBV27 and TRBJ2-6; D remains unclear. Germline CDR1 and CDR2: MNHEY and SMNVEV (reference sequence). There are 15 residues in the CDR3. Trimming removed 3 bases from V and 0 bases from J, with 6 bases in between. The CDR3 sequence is CASSLERSGANVLTF. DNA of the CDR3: TGTGCCAGCAGTTTGGAACGCTCTGGGGCCAACGTCCTGACTTTC.

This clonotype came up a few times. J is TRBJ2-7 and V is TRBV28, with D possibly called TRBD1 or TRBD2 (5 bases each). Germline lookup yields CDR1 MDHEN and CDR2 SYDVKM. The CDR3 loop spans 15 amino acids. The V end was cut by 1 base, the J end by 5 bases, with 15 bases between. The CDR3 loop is CASSLFAAGSDEQYF. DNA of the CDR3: TGTGCCAGCAGTTTATTTGCTGCAGGGAGTGACGAGCAGTACTTC.

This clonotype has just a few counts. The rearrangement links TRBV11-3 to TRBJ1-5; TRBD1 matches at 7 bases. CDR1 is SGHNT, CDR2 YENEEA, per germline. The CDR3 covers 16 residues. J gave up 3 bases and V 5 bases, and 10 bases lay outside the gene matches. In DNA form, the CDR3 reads TGTGCCAGCAGCAAACGACAGGGATGCTACAATCAGCCCCAGCATTTT. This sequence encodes CASSKRQGCYNQPQHF.

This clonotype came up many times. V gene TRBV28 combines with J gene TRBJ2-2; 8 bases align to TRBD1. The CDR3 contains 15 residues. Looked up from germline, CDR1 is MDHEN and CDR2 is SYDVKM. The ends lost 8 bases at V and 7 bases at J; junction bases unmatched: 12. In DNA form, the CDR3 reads TGTGCCAGCGGGAAAATCGGACAGGGTGGCGGGGAGCTGTTTTTT. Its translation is CASGKIGQGGGELFF.

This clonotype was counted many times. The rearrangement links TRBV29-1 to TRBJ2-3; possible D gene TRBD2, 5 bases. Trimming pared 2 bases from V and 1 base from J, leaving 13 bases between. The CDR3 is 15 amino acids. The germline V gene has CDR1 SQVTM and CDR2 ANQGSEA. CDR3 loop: CSVETLARGTDTQYF. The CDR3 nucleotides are TGCAGCGTTGAAACTCTCGCGAGGGGCACAGATACGCAGTATTTT.

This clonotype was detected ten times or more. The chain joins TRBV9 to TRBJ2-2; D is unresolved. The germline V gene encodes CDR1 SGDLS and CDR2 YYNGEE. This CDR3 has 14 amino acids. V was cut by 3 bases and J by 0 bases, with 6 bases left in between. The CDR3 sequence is CASSDRANTGELFF. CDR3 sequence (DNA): TGTGCCAGCAGCGACCGGGCGAACACCGGGGAGCTGTTTTTT.

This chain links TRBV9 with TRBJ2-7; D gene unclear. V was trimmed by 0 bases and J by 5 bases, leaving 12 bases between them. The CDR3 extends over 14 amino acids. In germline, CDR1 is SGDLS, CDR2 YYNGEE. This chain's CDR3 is CASSVDPAGHEQYF. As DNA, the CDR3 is TGTGCCAGCAGCGTAGATCCGGCCGGGCACGAGCAGTACTTC.

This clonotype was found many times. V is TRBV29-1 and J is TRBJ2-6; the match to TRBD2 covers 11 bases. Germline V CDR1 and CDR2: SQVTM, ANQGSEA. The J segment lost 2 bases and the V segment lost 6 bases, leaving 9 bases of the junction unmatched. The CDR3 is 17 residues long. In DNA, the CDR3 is TGCAGCGTGGATTTTAGCGGGAGGGCTGCTGGGGCCAACGTCCTGACTTTC. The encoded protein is CSVDFSGRAAGANVLTF.

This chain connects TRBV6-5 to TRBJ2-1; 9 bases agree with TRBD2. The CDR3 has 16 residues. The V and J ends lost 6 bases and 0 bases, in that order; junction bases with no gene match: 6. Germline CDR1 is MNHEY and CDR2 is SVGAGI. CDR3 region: CASSFFSGSSYNEQFF. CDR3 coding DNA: TGTGCCAGCAGCTTCTTTAGCGGGAGCTCCTACAATGAGCAGTTCTTC.

The CDR3 sequence is CASGPQETQYF. In DNA, the CDR3 is TGTGCCAGCGGACCGCAAGAGACCCAGTACTTC. This chain uses TRBV6-2 or TRBV6-3 with TRBJ2-5, with unresolved D. Germline V CDR1 and CDR2: MNHEY, SVGEGT. The V end lost 8 bases, the J end lost 2 bases, and 6 bases lay between the germline ends. CDR3 size: 11 residues.

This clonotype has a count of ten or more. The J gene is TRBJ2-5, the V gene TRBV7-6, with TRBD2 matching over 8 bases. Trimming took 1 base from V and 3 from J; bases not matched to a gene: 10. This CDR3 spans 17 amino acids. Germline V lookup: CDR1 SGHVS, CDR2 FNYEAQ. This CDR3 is CASSLGAGISGKETQYF. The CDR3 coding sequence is TGTGCCAGCAGCTTAGGGGCCGGGATTAGCGGGAAAGAGACCCAGTACTTC. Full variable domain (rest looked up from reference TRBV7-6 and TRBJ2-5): GAGVSQSPRYKVTKRGQDVALRCDPISGHVSLYWYRQALGQGPEFLTYFNYEAQQDKSGLPNDRFSAERPEGSISTLTIQRTEQRDSAMYRCASSLGAGISGKETQYFGPGTRLLVL.

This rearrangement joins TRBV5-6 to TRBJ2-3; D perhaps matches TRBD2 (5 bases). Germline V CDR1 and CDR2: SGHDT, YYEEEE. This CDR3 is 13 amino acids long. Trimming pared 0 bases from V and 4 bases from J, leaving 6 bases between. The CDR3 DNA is TGTGCCAGCAGCTTGGCCGGGGCAGATACGCAGTATTTT. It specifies CASSLAGADTQYF.